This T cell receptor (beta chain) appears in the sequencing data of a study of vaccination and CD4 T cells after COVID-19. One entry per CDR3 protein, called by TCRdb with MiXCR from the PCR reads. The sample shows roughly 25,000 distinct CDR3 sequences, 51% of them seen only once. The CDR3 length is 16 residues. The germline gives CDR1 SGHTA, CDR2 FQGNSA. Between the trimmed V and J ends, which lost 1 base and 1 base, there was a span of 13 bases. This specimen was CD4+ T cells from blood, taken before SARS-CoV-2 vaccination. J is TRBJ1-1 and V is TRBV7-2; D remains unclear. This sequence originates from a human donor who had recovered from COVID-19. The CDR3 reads CASSLVNDWANTEAFF. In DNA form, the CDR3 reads TGTGCCAGCAGCTTAGTTAATGATTGGGCGAACACTGAAGCTTTCTTT.